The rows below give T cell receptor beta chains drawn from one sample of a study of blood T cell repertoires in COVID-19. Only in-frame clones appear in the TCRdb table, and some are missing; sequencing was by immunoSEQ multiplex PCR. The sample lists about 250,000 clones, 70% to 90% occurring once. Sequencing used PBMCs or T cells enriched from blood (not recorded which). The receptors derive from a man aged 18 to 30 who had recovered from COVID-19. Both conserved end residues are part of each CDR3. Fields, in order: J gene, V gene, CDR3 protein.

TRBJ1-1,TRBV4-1,CASSRESPTGQFNTEAFF
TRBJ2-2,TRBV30,CAWSGLAGAELFF
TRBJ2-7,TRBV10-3,CAIRTQGRDYNSPSYEQYF
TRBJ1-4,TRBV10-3,CAISEGVEKLFF
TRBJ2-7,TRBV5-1,CASSLMDTTYEQYF
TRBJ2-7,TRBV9,CASSVGLAGAPLDRREQYF
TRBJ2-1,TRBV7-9,CASTLGGGTTNEQFF
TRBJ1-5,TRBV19,CASSPKPGTGGWQPQHF
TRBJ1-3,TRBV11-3,CASSLAPRGTGNTIYF
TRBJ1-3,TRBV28,CASTPGAVSGNTIYF
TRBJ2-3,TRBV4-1,CASSQVTGDGAQRAQYF
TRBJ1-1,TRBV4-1,CASSQGDRAYTEAFF
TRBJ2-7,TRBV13,CASSGPTGTYEQYF
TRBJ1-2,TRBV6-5,CASRKNSYPNYGYTF
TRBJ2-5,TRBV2,CASRTPTGNQETQYF
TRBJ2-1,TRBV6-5,CASRVAAYSYNEQFF
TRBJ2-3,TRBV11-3,CASSLQVTQYF
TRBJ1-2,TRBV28,CASRKAGLPEGYTF
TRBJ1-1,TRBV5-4,CASSLWGGSFTEAFF
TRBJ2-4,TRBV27,CASRGSGKNIQYF
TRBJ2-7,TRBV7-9,CASSSWRLAGEDEQYF
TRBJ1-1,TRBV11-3,CASSPGTGIRAGTEAFF
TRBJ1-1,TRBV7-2,CASSSGTGNTEAFF
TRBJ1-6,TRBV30,CAWQGYNSPLHF
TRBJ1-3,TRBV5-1,CASSYDRTSGNTIYF
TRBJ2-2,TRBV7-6,CASSLVAPSSGDTGELFF
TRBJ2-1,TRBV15,CATSREGLREGPYNEQFF
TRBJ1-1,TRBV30,CAWLSPGGVAFF
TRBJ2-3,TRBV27,CASSLWASGTDTQYF
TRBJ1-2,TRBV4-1,CASSQLFDRDRLLADF
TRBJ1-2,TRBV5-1,CASSSGQANYGYTF
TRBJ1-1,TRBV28,CASRLTPPTGRTEAFF
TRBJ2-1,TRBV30,CAWTSELYNEQFF
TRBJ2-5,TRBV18,CASSDRGIKETQYF
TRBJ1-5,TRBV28,CASSSSGGQGGLTQHF
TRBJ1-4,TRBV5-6,CASSLWQGANEKLFF
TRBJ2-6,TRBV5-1,CASSQDRGNVLTF
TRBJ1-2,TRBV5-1,CASSLGRGPNYGYTF
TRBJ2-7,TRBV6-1,CASSEAAGEYF
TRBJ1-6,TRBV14,CASSQGSRVSYNSPLHF
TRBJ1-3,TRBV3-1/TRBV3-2,CASSWEPSGNTIYF
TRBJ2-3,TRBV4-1,CASSHRDSLHTSDTQYF
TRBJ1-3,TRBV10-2,CASSELGGDSGNTIYF
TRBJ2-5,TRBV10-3,CAISIQGSQETQYF
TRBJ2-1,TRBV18,CASSFTSGSYNEQFF
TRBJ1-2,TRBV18,CASSPIPRGESYGYTF
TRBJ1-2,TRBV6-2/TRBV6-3,CASSYSLAGGGYGYTF
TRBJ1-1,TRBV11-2,CASSSPRGGYTEAFF
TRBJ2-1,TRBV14,CASSQGGVLAGVDEQFF
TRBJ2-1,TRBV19,CASMRTSGRPSSYNEQFF
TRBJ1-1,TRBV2,CASSPQGYTEAFF